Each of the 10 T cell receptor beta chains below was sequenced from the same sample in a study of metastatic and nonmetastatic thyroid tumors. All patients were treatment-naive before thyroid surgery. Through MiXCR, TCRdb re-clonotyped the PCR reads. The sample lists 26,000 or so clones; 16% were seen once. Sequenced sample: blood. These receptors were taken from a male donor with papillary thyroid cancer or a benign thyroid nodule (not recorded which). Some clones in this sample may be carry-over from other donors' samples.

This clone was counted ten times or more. CDR3: CASSLYLSGGQETQYF. CDR3 in DNA: TGTGCCAGCAGCCTATACCTTTCAGGGGGGCAGGAGACCCAGTACTTC. The rearrangement joins TRBV6-1 to TRBJ2-5, with TRBD1 as a possible D gene (7 bases). The CDR3 covers 16 residues. With 6 bases removed from V and 5 bases from J, the gap between germline ends came to 22 bases. Per germline, CDR1 MNHNS and CDR2 SASEGT.

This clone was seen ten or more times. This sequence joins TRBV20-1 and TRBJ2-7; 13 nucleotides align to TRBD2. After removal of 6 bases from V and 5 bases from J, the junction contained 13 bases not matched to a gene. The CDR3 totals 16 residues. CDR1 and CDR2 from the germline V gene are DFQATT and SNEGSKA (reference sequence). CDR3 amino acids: CSAVTGTSGNRHEQYF. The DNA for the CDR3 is TGCAGTGCGGTCACCGGGACTAGCGGGAATCGCCACGAGCAGTACTTC.

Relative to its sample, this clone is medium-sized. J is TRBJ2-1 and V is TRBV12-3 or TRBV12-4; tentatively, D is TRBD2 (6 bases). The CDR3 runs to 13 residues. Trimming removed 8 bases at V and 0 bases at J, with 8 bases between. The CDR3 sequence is CASAGLSYNEQFF. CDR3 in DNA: TGTGCCAGCGCGGGGCTCTCCTACAATGAGCAGTTCTTC.

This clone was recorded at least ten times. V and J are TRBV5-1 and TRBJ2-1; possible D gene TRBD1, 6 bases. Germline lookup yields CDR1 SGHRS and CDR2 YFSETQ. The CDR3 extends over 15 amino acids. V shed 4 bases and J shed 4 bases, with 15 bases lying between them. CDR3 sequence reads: CASSPRRGSYNEQFF. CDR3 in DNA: TGCGCCAGCAGCCCCCGCAGGGGTTCTTACAATGAGCAGTTCTTC.

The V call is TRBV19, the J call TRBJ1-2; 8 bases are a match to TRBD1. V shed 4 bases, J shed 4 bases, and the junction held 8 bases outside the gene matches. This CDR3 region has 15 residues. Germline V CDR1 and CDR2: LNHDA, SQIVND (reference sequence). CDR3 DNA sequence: TGTGCCAGTAGTAATGGGCCGGGACAGGCCTATGGCTACACCTTC. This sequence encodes CASSNGPGQAYGYTF.

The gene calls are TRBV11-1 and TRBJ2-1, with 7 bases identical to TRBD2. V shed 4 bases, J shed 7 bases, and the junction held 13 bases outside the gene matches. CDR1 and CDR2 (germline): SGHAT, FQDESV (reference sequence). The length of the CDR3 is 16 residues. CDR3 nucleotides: TGTGCCAGCAGCTCTTATGTTTCGCGGGAGAGGAATGAGCAGTTCTTC. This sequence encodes CASSSYVSRERNEQFF.

The CDR3 spells CATSSRVSQGRGNTIYF. The CDR3 DNA reads as TGTGCCACCAGCTCCCGAGTGAGTCAGGGACGGGGAAACACCATATATTTT. V usage is TRBV15 and J usage is TRBJ1-3; D is possibly TRBD1 (5 bases). There are 17 residues in the CDR3. Trimming left V 5 bases short and J 4 bases short, with 21 bases between. Germline V lookup: CDR1 LNHNV, CDR2 YYDKDF (reference sequence).

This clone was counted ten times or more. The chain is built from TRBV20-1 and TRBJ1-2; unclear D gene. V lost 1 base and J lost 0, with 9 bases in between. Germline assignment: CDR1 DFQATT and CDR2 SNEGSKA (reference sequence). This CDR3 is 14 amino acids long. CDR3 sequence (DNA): TGCAGTGCTAGAGCCGGGATCGCTAACTATGGCTACACCTTC. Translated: CSARAGIANYGYTF.

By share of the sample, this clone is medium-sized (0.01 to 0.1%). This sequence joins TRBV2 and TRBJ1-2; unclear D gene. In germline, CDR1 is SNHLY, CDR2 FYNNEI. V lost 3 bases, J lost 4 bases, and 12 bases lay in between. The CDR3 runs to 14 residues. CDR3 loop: CASSEGSRTYGYTF. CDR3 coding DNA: TGTGCCAGCAGTGAGGGGAGCAGGACCTATGGCTACACCTTC. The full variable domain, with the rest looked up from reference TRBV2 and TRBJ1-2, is EPEVTQTPSHQVTQMGQEVILRCVPISNHLYFYWYRQILGQKVEFLVSFYNNEISEKSEIFDDQFSVERPDGSNFTLKIRSTKLEDSAMYFCASSEGSRTYGYTFGSGTRLTVV.

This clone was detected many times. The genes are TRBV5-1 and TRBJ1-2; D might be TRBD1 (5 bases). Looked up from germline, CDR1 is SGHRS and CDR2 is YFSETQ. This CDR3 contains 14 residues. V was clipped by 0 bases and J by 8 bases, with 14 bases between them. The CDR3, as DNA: TGCGCCAGCAGCTTGGGGTGGCAGGGTGGAGGCTACACCTTC. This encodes CASSLGWQGGGYTF.